The sequence of this TCR beta chain was determined in a study of T cell repertoires in cytomegalovirus infection. Study information: CMV infection and matching HLA type were both indicated by public TCR beta signatures. Broader study findings: There were carriers of CMV plus the relevant HLA, and cumulative public TCR beta family frequency identified them. HLA-C-restricted, CMV-specific TCR beta clonotypes were dominant ex vivo.

The V gene lost 11 bases and the J gene lost 3 bases, with 13 bases spanning the gap. Looked up from germline, CDR1 is MNHEY and CDR2 is SVGAGI. This CDR3 has 12 residues. This clonotype was recorded a few times. Its antigen is currently unknown. MiXCR was run by TCRdb on the reads, yielding one entry per CDR3 protein. Here the sample spans 80,000 to 130,000 distinct CDR3 sequences, about 25% being singletons. Sequencing used CD8+ T cells from PBMCs. This chain uses TRBV6-5 with TRBJ1-2; a weak D match, TRBD1 (6 bases). The source is a human donor in good health (CMV status not recorded). Some clones in this sample may be carry-over from other donors' samples. The CDR3 reads CACQGPDYGYTF. The CDR3 DNA follows: TGTGCCTGCCAGGGGCCCGACTATGGCTACACCTTC.